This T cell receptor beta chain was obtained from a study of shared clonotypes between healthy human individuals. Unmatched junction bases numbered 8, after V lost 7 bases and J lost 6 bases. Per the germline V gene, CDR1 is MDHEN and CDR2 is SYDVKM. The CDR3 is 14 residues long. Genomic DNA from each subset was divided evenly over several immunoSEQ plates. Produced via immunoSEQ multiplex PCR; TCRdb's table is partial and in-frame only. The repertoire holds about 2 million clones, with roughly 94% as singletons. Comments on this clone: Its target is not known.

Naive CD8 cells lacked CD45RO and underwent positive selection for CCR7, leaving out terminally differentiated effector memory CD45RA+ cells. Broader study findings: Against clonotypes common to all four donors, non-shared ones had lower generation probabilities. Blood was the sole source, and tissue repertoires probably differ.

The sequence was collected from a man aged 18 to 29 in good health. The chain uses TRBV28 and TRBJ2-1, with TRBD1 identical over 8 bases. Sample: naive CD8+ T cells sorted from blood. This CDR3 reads CASNPTGGPNEQFF. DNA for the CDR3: TGTGCCAGCAATCCCACAGGGGGGCCCAATGAGCAGTTCTTC.